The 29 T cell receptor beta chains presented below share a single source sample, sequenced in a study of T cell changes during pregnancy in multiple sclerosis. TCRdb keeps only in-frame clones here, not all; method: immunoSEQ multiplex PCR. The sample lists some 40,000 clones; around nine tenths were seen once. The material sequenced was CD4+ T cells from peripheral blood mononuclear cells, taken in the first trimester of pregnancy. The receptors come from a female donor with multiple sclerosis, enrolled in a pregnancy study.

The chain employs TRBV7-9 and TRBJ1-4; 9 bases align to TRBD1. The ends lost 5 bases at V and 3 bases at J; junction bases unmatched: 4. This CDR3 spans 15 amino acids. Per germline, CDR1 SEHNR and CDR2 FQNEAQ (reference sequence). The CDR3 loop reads CASSPGTGPNEKLFF. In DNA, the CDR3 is TGTGCCAGCAGCCCAGGGACAGGGCCTAATGAAAAACTGTTTTTT.

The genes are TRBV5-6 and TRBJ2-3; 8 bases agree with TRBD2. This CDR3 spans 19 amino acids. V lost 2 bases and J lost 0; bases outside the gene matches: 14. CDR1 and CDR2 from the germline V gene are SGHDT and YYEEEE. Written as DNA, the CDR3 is TGTGCCAGCAGCTTACGTCGAACGGGGGGGCAGGGTAGCACAGATACGCAGTATTTT. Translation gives CASSLRRTGGQGSTDTQYF.

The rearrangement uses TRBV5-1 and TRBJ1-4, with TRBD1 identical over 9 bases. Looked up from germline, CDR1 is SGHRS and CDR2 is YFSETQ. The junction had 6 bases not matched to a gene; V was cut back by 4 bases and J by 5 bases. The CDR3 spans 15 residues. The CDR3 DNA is TGCGCCAGCAGCCCACAGGGGGCTCAGAATGAAAAACTGTTTTTT. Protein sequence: CASSPQGAQNEKLFF.

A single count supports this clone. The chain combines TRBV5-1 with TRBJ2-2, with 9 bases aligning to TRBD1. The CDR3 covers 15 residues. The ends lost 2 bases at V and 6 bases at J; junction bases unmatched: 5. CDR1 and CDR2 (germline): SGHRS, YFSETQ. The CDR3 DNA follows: TGCGCCAGCAGCTTCGGGGACAGGGACCCCGGGGAGCTGTTTTTT. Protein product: CASSFGDRDPGELFF.

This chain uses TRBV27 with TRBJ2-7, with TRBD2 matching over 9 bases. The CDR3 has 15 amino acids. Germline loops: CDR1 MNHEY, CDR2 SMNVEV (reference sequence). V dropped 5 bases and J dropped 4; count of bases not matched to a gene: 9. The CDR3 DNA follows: TGTGCCAGCAGTCGTCAAGCGGGAGGCTTGTACGAGCAGTACTTC. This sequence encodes CASSRQAGGLYEQYF.

This CDR3 reads CASSDRGGNTEAFF. The DNA of the CDR3 is TGCGCCAGCAGCGACAGGGGAGGTAACACTGAAGCTTTCTTT. This chain connects TRBV10-1 to TRBJ1-1, with 8 nucleotides matching TRBD1. The germline gives CDR1 WNHNN, CDR2 SYGVQD (reference sequence). V was clipped by 6 bases and J by 2 bases; unmatched bases: 5. There are 14 residues in the CDR3.

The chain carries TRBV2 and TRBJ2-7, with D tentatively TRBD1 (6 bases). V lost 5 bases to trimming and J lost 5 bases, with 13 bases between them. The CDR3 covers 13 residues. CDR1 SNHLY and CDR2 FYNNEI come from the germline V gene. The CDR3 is CASSIRQANEQYF. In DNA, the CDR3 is TGTGCCAGCAGTATAAGACAGGCAAACGAGCAGTACTTC.

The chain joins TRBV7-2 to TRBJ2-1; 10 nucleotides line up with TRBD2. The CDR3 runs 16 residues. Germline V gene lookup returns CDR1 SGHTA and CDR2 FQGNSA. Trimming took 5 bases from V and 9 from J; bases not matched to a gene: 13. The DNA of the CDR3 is TGTGCCAGCAGCCCTCGCTCGAAAGCGGGAGGGCCTGAGCAGTTCTTC. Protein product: CASSPRSKAGGPEQFF. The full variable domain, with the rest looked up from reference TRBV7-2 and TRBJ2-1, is GAGVSQSPSNKVTEKGKDVELRCDPISGHTALYWYRQSLGQGLEFLIYFQGNSAPDKSGLPSDRFSAERTGGSVSTLTIQRTQQEDSAVYLCASSPRSKAGGPEQFFGPGTRLTVL.

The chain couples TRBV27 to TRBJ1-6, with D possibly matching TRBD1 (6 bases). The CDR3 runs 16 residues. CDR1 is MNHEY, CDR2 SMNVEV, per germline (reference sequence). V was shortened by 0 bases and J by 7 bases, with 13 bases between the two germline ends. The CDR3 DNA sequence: TGTGCCAGCAGTTTATCGCCAGGGGCTCCAAATTCACCCCTCCACTTT. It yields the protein CASSLSPGAPNSPLHF.

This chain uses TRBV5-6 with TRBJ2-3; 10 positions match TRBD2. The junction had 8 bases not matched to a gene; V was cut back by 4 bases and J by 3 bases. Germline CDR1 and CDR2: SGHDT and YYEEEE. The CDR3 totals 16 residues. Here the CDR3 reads CASSIRTSGGTDTQYF. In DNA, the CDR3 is TGTGCCAGCAGCATTAGGACTAGCGGAGGTACAGATACGCAGTATTTT.

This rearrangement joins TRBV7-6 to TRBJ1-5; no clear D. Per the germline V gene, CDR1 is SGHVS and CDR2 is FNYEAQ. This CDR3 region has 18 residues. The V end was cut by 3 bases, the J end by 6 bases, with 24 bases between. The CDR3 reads CASSFLGEESEGGQPQHF. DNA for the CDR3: TGTGCCAGCAGCTTTCTTGGGGAGGAGAGTGAAGGTGGTCAGCCCCAGCATTTT.

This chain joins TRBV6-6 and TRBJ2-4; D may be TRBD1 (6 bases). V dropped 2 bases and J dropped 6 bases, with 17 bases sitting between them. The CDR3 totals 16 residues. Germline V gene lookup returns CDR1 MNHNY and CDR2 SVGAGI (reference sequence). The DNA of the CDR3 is TGTGCCAGCAGTTACCTGGACAGCCCTACGGGAAACATTCAGTACTTC. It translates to CASSYLDSPTGNIQYF.

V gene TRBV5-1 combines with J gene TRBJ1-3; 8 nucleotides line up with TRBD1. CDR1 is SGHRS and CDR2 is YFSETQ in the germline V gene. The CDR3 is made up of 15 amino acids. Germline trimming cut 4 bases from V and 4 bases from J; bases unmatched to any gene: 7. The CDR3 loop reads CASSNGQGKGNTIYF. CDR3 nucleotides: TGCGCCAGCAGCAACGGACAGGGAAAGGGAAACACCATATATTTT.

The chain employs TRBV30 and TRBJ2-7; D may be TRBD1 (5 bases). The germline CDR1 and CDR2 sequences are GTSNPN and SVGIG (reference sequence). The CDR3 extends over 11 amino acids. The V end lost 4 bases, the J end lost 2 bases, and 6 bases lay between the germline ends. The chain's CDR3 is CAWTGTYEQYF. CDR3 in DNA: TGTGCCTGGACAGGGACCTACGAGCAGTACTTC.

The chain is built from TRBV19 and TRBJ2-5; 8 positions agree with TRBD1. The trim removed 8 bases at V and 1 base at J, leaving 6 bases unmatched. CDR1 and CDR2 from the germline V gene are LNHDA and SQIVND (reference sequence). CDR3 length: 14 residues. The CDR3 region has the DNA TGTGCCAGTCATCCTCAGGGGGCCCAAGAGACCCAGTACTTC. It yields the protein CASHPQGAQETQYF. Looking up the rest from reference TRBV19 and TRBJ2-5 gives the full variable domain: DGGITQSPKYLFRKEGQNVTLSCEQNLNHDAMYWYRQDPGQGLRLIYYSQIVNDFQKGDIAEGYSVSREKKESFPLTVTSAQKNPTAFYLCASHPQGAQETQYFGPGTRLLVL.

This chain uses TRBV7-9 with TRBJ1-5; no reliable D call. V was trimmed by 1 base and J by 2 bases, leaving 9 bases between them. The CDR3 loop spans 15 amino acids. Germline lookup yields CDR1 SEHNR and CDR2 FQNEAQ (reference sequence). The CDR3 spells CASSLGIGGNQPQHF. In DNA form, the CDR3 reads TGTGCCAGCAGCTTAGGAATCGGGGGCAATCAGCCCCAGCATTTT.

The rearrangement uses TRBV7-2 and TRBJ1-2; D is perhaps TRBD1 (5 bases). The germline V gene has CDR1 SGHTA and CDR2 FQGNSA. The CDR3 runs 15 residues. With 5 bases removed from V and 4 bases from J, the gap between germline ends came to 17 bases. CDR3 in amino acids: CASSPSQGISYGYTF. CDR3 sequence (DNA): TGTGCCAGCAGCCCCAGCCAGGGTATTAGCTATGGCTACACCTTC.

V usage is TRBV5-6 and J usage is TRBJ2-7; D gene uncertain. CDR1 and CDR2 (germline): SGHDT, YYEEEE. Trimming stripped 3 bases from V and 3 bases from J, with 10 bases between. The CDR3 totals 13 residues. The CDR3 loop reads CASSSLTRYEQYF. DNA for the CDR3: TGTGCCAGCAGCTCACTCACCCGCTACGAGCAGTACTTC.

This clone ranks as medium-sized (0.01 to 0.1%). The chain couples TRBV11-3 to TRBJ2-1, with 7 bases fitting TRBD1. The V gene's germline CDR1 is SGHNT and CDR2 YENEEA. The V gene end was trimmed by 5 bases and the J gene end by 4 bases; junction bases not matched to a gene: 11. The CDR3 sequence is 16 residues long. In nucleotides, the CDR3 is TGTGCCAGCAGCCGAGAGGGCGGACAGGAGTACAATGAGCAGTTCTTC. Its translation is CASSREGGQEYNEQFF. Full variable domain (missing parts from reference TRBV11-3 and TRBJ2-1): EAGVVQSPRYKIIEKKQPVAFWCNPISGHNTLYWYLQNLGQGPELLIRYENEEAVDDSQLPKDRFSAERLKGVDSTLKIQPAELGDSAVYLCASSREGGQEYNEQFFGPGTRLTVL.

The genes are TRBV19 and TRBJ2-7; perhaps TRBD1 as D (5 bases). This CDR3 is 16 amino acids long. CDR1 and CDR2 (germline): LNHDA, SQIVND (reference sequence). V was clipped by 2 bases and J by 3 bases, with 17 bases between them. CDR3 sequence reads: CASSITGRTGNYEQYF. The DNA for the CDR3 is TGTGCCAGTAGTATAACAGGTCGGACCGGTAACTACGAGCAGTACTTC.

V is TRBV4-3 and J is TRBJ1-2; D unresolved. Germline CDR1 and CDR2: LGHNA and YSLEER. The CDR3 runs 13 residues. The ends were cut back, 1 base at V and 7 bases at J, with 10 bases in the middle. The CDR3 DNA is TGCGCCAGCAGCCAAGTTGAGGGAAGTGGCTACACCTTC. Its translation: CASSQVEGSGYTF.

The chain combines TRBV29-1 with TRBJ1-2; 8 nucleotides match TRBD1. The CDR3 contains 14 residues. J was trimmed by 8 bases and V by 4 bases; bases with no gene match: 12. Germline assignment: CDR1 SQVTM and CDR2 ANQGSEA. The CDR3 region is CSVAQGVRSIGYTF. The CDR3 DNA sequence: TGCAGCGTTGCACAGGGGGTCAGGTCCATCGGCTACACCTTC.

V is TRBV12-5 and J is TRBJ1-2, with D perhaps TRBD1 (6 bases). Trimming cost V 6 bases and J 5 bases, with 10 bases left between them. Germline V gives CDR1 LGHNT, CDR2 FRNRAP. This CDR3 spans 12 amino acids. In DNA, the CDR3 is TGTGCTAGTGGCTACGGACAGTATGGCTACACCTTC. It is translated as CASGYGQYGYTF.

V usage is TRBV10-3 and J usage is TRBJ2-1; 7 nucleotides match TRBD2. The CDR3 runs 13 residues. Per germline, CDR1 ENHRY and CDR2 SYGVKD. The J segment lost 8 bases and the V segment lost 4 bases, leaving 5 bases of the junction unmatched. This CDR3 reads CAISAGGGYEQFF. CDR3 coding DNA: TGTGCCATCAGTGCGGGAGGAGGGTATGAGCAGTTCTTC.

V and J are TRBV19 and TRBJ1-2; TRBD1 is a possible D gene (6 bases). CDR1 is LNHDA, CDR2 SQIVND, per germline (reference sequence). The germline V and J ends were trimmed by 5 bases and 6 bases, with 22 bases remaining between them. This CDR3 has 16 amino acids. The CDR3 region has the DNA TGTGCCAGTAGTGGAGGAGGGGGGGCAGTCTTCAATGGCTACACCTTC. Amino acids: CASSGGGGAVFNGYTF.

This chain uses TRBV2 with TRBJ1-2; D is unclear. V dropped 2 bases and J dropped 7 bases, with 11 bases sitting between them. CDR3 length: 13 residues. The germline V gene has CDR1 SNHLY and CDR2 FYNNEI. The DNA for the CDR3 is TGTGCCAGCAGTGAAATGAGATTGAGTGGCTACACCTTC. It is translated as CASSEMRLSGYTF. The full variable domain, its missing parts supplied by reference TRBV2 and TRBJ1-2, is EPEVTQTPSHQVTQMGQEVILRCVPISNHLYFYWYRQILGQKVEFLVSFYNNEISEKSEIFDDQFSVERPDGSNFTLKIRSTKLEDSAMYFCASSEMRLSGYTFGSGTRLTVV.

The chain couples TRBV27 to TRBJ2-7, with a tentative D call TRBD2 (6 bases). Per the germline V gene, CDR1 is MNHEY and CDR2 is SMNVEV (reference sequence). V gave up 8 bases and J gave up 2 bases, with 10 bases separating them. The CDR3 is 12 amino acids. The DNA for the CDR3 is TGTGCCAGCCGCCGGGAGCCCTACGAGCAGTACTTC. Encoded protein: CASRREPYEQYF.

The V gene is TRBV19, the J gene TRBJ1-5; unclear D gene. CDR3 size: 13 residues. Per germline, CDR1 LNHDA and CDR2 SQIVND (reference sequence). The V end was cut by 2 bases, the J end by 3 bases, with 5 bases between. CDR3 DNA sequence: TGTGCCAGTAGTATAACTTTCAATCAGCCCCAGCATTTT. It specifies CASSITFNQPQHF.

In DNA form, the CDR3 reads TGTGCCAGCAGCCAAGCTGTTAATCAGCCCCAGCATTTT. Translating gives CASSQAVNQPQHF. The chain recombines TRBV14 with TRBJ1-5; D uncertain. The CDR3 spans 13 residues. The V end lost 1 base, the J end lost 4 bases, and 5 bases lay between the germline ends. Germline CDR1 reads SGHDN; CDR2 reads FVKESK.